The present TCR beta chain was sequenced within a study of T cell responses to AZD1222 COVID-19 vaccine. Overall study findings and caveats: Spike-specific TCR repertoires showed rising breadth and depth after two AZD1222 doses.

Using immunoSEQ multiplex PCR, the repertoire was profiled, and TCRdb retains in-frame clones only, with some absent. This repertoire shows fewer than 130,000 clones, roughly 90% found once; its top ten account for about 1.2%. About this clone: As yet, its antigen is unknown.

This sample comprised peripheral blood, obtained on day 0 of AZD1222 vaccination. The receptor was isolated from an adult in good health.

The CDR3 region has the DNA TGTGCCAGCAGGGCGACTAGCGGGAGTGGAACAGATACGCAGTATTTT. This sequence encodes CASRATSGSGTDTQYF. This chain uses TRBV2 with TRBJ2-3; TRBD2 aligns across 12 bases. The J segment lost 3 bases and the V segment lost 6 bases, leaving 7 bases of the junction unmatched. Germline V gives CDR1 SNHLY, CDR2 FYNNEI. The CDR3 extends over 16 amino acids.